The rows below give T cell receptor beta chains drawn from one sample of a study of OX40 agonist ivuxolimab in advanced cancers. Some clones are missing from TCRdb's copy, which holds only in-frame ones; the method was immunoSEQ multiplex PCR. The sample consists of approximately 57,000 clones, approximately 80% of them appearing once. The starting material was CD4+ or CD8+ T cells sorted from blood, obtained in a trial of the OX40 agonist ivuxolimab. The receptors were gathered from an adult with an advanced solid tumor such as melanoma, head and neck, liver or kidney cancer. Both conserved end residues are part of each CDR3. D genes are given only for firm matches. The size field is filled for only some rows; it gives once, few, many or a size class.

TRBV19	NA	NA	TRBJ1-1	TGTGCCAGTAGTTTGAATTACAGGGTAGGCACTGAAGCTTTCTTT	CASSLNYRVGTEAFF
TRBV19	NA	NA	TRBJ2-7	TGTGCCAGTAGTAGGGGCGAGTACGAGCAGTACTTC	CASSRGEYEQYF
TRBV7-2	NA	TRBD1	TRBJ2-7	TGTGCCAGCAGCTGGGACAGCTTTTACGAGCAGTACTTC	CASSWDSFYEQYF
TRBV6-1	NA	NA	TRBJ1-1	TGTGCCAGCAGTGAATCAGGGGAAGGCACTGAAGCTTTCTTT	CASSESGEGTEAFF
TRBV6-6	few	NA	TRBJ2-2	TGTGCCAGCAGTTCAGTAGACACCGGGGAGCTGTTTTTT	CASSSVDTGELFF
TRBV29-1	NA	TRBD1	TRBJ2-7	TGCAGCGTTGACGGAGGACAGGGGGCTTACGAGCAGTACTTC	CSVDGGQGAYEQYF
TRBV4-1	NA	TRBD1	TRBJ2-4	TGCGCCAGCAGCCAATGGGACAGGGGCACGAACCTAGCCAAAAACATTCAGTACTTC	CASSQWDRGTNLAKNIQYF
TRBV5-5	NA	NA	TRBJ2-1	TGTGCCAGCAGCTACCCCCTCCGAGGCTCCTACAATGAGCAGTTCTTC	CASSYPLRGSYNEQFF
TRBV5-1	NA	NA	TRBJ1-3	TGCGCCAGCAGCTTGGTGGTAGGCTCTGGAAACACCATATATTTT	CASSLVVGSGNTIYF
TRBV11-1	NA	NA	TRBJ1-2	TGTGCCAGCAGCTTAAATGGACAGAATCCAAACTATGGCTACACCTTC	CASSLNGQNPNYGYTF
TRBV7-2	NA	NA	TRBJ2-7	TGTGCCAGCAGCTTAGAATATGGGAATTTCTACGAGCAGTACTTC	CASSLEYGNFYEQYF
TRBV6-1	NA	TRBD1	TRBJ1-2	TGTGCCAGCAGTGGACAGACAGGGAACTATGGCTACACCTTC	CASSGQTGNYGYTF
TRBV9	NA	TRBD1	TRBJ1-1	TGTGCCAGCAGCCTTACCGGGACAGCGAACACTGAAGCTTTCTTT	CASSLTGTANTEAFF
TRBV2	NA	TRBD2	TRBJ2-5	TGTGCCGCCGGGGGGGGCGTCAGCCAAGAGACCCAGTACTTC	CAAGGGVSQETQYF
TRBV19	NA	TRBD1	TRBJ2-3	TGTGCCAGTAGGGGACAGGCTACAGATACGCAGTATTTT	CASRGQATDTQYF
TRBV18	NA	TRBD1	TRBJ2-2	TGTGCCAGCTCACCGACAGGGAATACCGGGGAGCTGTTTTTT	CASSPTGNTGELFF
TRBV4-1	NA	NA	TRBJ2-1	TGCGCCAGCAGCCAAGATCTGGTCCTGTTCTTC	CASSQDLVLFF
TRBV14	NA	NA	TRBJ1-4	TGTGCCAGCAGCACACACCAGTTAACTAATGAAAAACTGTTTTTT	CASSTHQLTNEKLFF
TRBV10-1	once	TRBD1	TRBJ2-7	TGCGCCAGCAGCAAACCGGGACAGGGTGCCTACGAGCAGTACTTC	CASSKPGQGAYEQYF
TRBV6-6	NA	NA	TRBJ2-5	TGTGCCAGCAGTACCGGTGGGCTAGAGACCCAGTACTTC	CASSTGGLETQYF
TRBV19	NA	NA	TRBJ1-5	TGTGCCAGTAGTATAGCCCGCCTCCAGCCCCAGCATTTT	CASSIARLQPQHF
TRBV5-1	NA	TRBD1	TRBJ1-6	TGCGCCAGCAGCAACGGACAGGGATTTGGTTCACCCCTCCACTTT	CASSNGQGFGSPLHF
TRBV5-1	NA	TRBD1	TRBJ2-7	TGCGCCAGCAGCTTCCGGACAGGGGGCGCGTACGAGCAGTACTTC	CASSFRTGGAYEQYF
TRBV19	few	NA	TRBJ2-1	TGTGCCAACGCCAAACCCCTCTTTGGCGATGAGCAGTTCTTC	CANAKPLFGDEQFF
TRBV29-1	NA	NA	TRBJ2-3	TGCAGCTCTCAAGGATTAGATACGCAGTATTTT	CSSQGLDTQYF
TRBV6-1	few	NA	TRBJ1-2	TGTGCCAGCATCGCCGCTTATGGCTACACCTTC	CASIAAYGYTF
TRBV2	NA	NA	TRBJ1-4	TGTGCCAGCAGTGGAGGGACCAGGGAAAAACTGTTTTTT	CASSGGTREKLFF
TRBV7-8	NA	NA	TRBJ1-1	TGTGCCAGCAGCTTAGGGGGGTCGGTCACTGAAGCTTTCTTT	CASSLGGSVTEAFF
TRBV6-1	few	NA	TRBJ2-7	TGTGCCAGCAGTCGGACCGAGTCCTACGAGCAGTACTTC	CASSRTESYEQYF
TRBV29-1	NA	NA	TRBJ1-3	TGCAGCGCTACACAGAGCTCTGGAAACACCATATATTTT	CSATQSSGNTIYF
TRBV6-1	NA	NA	TRBJ1-3	TGTGCCAGCAGTGAAGCCGGGACCCCTGGAAACACCATATATTTT	CASSEAGTPGNTIYF
TRBV5-1	NA	TRBD1	TRBJ2-3	TGCGCCAGCCGGAGACAGGGAATGGGCACAGATACGCAGTATTTT	CASRRQGMGTDTQYF
TRBV10-3	NA	NA	TRBJ1-2	TGTGCCATCAGTGGTGACAGCGGCTATGGCTACACCTTC	CAISGDSGYGYTF
TRBV5-5	NA	NA	TRBJ1-1	TGTGCCAGCAGCTTGGGCGGCACTTTGGGGCAGAACACTGAAGCTTTCTTT	CASSLGGTLGQNTEAFF
TRBV18	NA	TRBD1	TRBJ2-4	TGTGCCAGCTCATCCGGACAGGACATAAAAAACATTCAGTACTTC	CASSSGQDIKNIQYF
TRBV5-8	NA	TRBD1	TRBJ2-2	TGTGCCAGCAGCGGGGGACAGCGGACCGGGGAGCTGTTTTTT	CASSGGQRTGELFF